Below, one T cell receptor beta chain is given with its context. What it binds is not known. The CDR3 is made up of 16 amino acids. Germline V lookup: CDR1 DFQATT, CDR2 SNEGSKA (reference sequence). The V and J ends lost 0 bases and 1 base respectively, with 15 bases between them. TCRdb processed the reads anew with MiXCR; each CDR3 protein has one entry. The sample includes around 430,000 distinct CDR3 sequences, approximately 46% seen only once; the top ten take around two fifths. The source of the sample is a study of T cell repertoires in cytomegalovirus infection. About the study: HLA-B-restricted CMV epitopes that are well studied, plus recently identified HLA-C-restricted ones, were used by the study.

Whole-study results and caveats: CMV-specific TCR beta clonotypes restricted by HLA-C were the ones dominating the ex vivo response.

The rearrangement links TRBV20-1 to TRBJ1-1; D gene unclear. The sequence came from a human donor in good health (CMV status not recorded). Some clones in this sample may be carry-over from other donors' samples. The sequencing here drew on cultured PBMCs, taken from culture after CMV antigen stimulation. CDR3 nucleotides: TGCAGTGCTAGAGATTGGAGGGTCATAACGAACACTGAAGCTTTCTTT. This translates into CSARDWRVITNTEAFF.